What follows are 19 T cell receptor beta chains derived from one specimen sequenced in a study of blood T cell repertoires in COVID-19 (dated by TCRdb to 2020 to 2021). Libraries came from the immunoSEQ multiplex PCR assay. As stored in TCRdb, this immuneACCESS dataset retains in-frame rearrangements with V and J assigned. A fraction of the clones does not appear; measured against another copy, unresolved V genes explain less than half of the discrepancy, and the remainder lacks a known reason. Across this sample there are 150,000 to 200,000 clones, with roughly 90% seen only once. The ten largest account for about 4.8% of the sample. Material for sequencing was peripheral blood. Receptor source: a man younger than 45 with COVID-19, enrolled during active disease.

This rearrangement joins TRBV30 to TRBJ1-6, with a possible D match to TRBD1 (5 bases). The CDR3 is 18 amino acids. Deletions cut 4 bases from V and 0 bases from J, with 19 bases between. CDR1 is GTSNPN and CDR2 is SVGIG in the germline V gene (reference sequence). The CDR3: CAWKRSTGVPSYNSPLHF. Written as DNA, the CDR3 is TGTGCCTGGAAGAGATCCACAGGCGTTCCCTCCTATAATTCACCCCTCCACTTT.

The DNA for the CDR3 is TGTGCCAGCAGTTTTGTGCGGGCGGGAGGTGGGGGCTACACCTTC. This gives the protein CASSFVRAGGGGYTF. The rearrangement uses TRBV28 and TRBJ1-2; no definite D call. V was shortened by 3 bases and J by 8 bases, with 19 bases between the two germline ends. There are 15 residues in the CDR3. CDR1 and CDR2 from the germline V gene are MDHEN and SYDVKM.

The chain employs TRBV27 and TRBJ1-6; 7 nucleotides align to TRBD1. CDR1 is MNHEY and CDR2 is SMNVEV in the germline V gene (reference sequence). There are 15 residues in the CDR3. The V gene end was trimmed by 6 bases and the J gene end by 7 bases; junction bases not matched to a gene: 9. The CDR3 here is CASRIRDRDNSPLHF. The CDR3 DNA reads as TGTGCCAGCAGGATCCGGGACAGAGACAATTCACCCCTCCACTTT.

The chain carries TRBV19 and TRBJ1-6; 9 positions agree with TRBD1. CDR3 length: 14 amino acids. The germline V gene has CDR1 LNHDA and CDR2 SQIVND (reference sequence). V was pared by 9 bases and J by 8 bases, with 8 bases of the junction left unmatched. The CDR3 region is CASARDRVDSPLHF. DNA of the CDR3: TGTGCCAGCGCACGGGACAGGGTCGATTCACCCCTCCACTTT.

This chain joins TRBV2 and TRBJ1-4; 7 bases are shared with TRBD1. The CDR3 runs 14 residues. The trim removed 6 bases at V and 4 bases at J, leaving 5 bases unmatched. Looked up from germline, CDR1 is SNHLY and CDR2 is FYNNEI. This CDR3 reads CASRPGQFNEKLFF. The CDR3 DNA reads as TGTGCCAGCAGGCCGGGACAGTTTAATGAAAAACTGTTTTTT.

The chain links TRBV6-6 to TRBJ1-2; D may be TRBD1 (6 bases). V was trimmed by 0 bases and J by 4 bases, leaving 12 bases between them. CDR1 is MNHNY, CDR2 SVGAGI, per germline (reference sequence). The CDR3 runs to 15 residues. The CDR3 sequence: CASSYSGRGTYGYTF. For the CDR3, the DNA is TGTGCCAGCAGTTACTCGGGCAGGGGTACCTATGGCTACACCTTC.

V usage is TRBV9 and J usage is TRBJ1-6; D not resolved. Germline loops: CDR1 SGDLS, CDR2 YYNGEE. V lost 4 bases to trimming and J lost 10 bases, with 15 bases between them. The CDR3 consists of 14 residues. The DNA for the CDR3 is TGTGCCAGCAGCCCCCGCGCGGGCCGATCACCCCTCCACTTT. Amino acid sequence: CASSPRAGRSPLHF.

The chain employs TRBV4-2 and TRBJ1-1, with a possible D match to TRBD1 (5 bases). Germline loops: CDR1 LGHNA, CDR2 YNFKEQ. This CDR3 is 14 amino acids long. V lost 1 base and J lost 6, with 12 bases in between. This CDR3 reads CASSQAGGLAEAFF. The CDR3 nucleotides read TGTGCCAGCAGCCAAGCCGGGGGTTTGGCTGAAGCTTTCTTT.

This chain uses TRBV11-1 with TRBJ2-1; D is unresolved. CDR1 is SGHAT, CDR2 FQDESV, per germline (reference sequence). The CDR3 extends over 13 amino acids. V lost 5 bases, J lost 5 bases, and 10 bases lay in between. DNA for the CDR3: TGTGCCAGCAGCGCTAACCAAGACAATGAGCAGTTCTTC. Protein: CASSANQDNEQFF.

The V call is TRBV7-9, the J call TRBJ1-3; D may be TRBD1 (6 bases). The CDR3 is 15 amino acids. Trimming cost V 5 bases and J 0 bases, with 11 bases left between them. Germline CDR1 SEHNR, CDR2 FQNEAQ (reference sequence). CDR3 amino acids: CASSVTGSSGNTIYF. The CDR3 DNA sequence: TGTGCCAGCAGCGTTACAGGGTCCTCTGGAAACACCATATATTTT.

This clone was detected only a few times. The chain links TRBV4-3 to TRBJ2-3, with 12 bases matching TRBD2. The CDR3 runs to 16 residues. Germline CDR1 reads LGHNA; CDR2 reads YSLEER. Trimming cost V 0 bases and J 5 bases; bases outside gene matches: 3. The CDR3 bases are TGCGCCAGCAGCCAAGATGGACTAGCGGGGCGAGATACGCAGTATTTT. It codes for CASSQDGLAGRDTQYF.

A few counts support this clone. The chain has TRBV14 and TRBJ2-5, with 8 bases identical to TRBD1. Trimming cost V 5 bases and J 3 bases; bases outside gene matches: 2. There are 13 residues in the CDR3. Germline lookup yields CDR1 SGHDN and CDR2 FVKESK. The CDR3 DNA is TGTGCCAGCAGCGGACAGGGAAAAGAGACCCAGTACTTC. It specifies CASSGQGKETQYF.

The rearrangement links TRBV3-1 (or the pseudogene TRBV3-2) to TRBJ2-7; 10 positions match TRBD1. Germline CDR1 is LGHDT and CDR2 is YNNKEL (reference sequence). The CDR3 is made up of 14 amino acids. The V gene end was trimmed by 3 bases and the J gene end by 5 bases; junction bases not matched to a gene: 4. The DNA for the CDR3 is TGTGCCAGCAGCCAGTGGACAGGGGGAAACGAGCAGTACTTC. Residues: CASSQWTGGNEQYF.

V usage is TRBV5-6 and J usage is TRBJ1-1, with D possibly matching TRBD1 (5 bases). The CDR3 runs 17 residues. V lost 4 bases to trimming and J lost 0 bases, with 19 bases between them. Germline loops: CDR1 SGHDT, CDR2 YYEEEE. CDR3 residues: CASSTTPGGTLNTEAFF. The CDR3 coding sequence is TGTGCCAGCAGCACTACCCCCGGGGGTACTCTGAACACTGAAGCTTTCTTT.

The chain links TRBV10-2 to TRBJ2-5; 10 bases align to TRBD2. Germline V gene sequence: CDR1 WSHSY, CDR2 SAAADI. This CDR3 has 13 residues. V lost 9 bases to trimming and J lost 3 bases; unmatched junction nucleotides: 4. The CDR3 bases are TGCGCCAGTAGACTAGCGGGTGAAGAGACCCAGTACTTC. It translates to CASRLAGEETQYF.

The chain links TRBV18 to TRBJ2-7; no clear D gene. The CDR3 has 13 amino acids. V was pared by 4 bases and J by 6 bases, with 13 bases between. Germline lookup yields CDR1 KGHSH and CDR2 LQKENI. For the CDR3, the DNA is TGTGCCAGCTCACTCACCCTCGCGGTCGAGCAGTACTTC. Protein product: CASSLTLAVEQYF.

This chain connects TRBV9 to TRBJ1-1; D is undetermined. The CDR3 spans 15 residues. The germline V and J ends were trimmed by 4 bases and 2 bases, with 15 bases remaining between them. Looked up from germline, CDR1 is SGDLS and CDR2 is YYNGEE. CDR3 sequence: CASSPLLEYNTEAFF. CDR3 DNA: TGTGCCAGCAGCCCGCTCCTTGAGTACAACACTGAAGCTTTCTTT. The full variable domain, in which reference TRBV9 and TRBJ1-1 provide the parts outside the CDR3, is DSGVTQTPKHLITATGQRVTLRCSPRSGDLSVYWYQQSLDQGLQFLIQYYNGEERAKGNILERFSAQQFPDLHSELNLSSLELGDSALYFCASSPLLEYNTEAFFGQGTRLTVV.

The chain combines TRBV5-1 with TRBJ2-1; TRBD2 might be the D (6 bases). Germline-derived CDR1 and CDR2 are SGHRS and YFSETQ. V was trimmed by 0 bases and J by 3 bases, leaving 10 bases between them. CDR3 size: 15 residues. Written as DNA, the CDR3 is TGCGCCAGCAGCTTGGGGGTAGCGGACTACAATGAGCAGTTCTTC. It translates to CASSLGVADYNEQFF.

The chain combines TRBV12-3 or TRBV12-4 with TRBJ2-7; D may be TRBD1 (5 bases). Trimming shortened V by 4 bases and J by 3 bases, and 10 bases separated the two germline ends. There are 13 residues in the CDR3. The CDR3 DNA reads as TGTGCCAGCAGTTGGGGCCTCGACTACGAGCAGTACTTC. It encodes CASSWGLDYEQYF.